There are many counts of the clone carrying this T cell receptor beta chain. This may come from a read error, since a much larger clone is one base off. Two rounds of multiplex PCR amplified TCR beta CDR3 from genomic DNA. Amplification during the initial PCR round employed primers specific to each TRBV and TRBJ gene. MiXCR, applied by TCRdb to the multiplex PCR reads, yields one record per CDR3 protein. This table holds around 12,000 distinct CDR3 sequences, less than 65% found once. The sample originates from a study of prognosis after radiotherapy for stage I lung cancer. The germline gives CDR1 MNHEY, CDR2 SMNVEV (reference sequence). V was cut by 4 bases and J by 5 bases, with 12 bases left in between. The CDR3 totals 15 residues. CT and PET/CT found no node involvement in any patient, and none had received chemotherapy or radiotherapy before or had other malignancies. With two time points in the design, 4.5 to 7 milliliters of peripheral blood were drawn at each one.

The sequence came from a donor over 45 with non-small cell lung cancer. The sample consisted of PBMCs, taken before or after stereotactic body radiation therapy (not recorded which). The chain is built from TRBV27 and TRBJ1-6, with D perhaps TRBD1 (6 bases). The CDR3 is CASSYGQWDNSPLHF. CDR3 sequence (DNA): TGTGCCAGCAGTTACGGACAGTGGGATAATTCACCCCTCCACTTT.